The clone carrying this T cell receptor beta chain is medium-sized (0.01 to 0.1%) in the sample. The CDR3 has 14 residues. The V and J ends lost 4 bases and 2 bases, in that order; junction bases with no gene match: 4. Germline-derived CDR1 and CDR2 are LGHNA and YSLEER. This sample was taken from a study of early T cells in non-severe SARS-CoV-2 infection. TCRdb used MiXCR to reprocess the 5' RACE reads, holding one entry per CDR3 protein. This repertoire shows some 38,000 distinct CDR3 sequences, about 3.9% found once; its top ten account for over 8%. The chain joins TRBV4-3 to TRBJ2-5, with 7 nucleotides matching TRBD1. Sequences were obtained from whole blood. The receptor was derived from an adult who was a healthcare worker with PCR-confirmed SARS-CoV-2 infection or an uninfected control (not recorded which). The CDR3 coding sequence is TGCGCCAGCAGCCCGACAGGGCGGCAAGAGACCCAGTACTTC. This translates into CASSPTGRQETQYF.